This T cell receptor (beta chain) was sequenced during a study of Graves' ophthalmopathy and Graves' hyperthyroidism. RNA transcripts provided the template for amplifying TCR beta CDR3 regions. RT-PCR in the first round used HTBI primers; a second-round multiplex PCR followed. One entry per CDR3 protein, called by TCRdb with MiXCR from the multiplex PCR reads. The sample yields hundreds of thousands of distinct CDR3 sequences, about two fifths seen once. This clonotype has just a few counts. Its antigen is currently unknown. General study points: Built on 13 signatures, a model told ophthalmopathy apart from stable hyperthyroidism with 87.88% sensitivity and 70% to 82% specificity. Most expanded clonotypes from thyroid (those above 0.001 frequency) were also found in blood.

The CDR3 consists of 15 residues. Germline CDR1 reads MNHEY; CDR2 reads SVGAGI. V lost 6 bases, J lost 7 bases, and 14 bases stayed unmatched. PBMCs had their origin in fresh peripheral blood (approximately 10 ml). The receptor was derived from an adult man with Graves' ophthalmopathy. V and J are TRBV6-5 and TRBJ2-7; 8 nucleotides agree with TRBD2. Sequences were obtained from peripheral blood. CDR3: CASSRPGAGVSEQYF. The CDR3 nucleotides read TGTGCCAGCAGCCGCCCGGGAGCGGGAGTAAGTGAGCAGTACTTC.